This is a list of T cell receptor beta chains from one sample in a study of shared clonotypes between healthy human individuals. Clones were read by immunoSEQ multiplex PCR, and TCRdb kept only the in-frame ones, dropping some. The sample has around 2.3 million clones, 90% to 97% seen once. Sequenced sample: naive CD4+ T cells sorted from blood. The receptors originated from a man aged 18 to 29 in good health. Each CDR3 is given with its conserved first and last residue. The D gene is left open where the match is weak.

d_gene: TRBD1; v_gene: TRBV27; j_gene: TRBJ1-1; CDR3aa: CASSSDRGHTEAFF; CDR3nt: TGTGCCAGCAGTTCCGACAGGGGGCACACTGAAGCTTTCTTT
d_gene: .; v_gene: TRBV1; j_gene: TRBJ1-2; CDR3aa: CTSSQDFIHPTNYGYTF; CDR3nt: TGCACCAGCAGCCAAGATTTCATCCACCCTACTAACTATGGCTACACCTTC
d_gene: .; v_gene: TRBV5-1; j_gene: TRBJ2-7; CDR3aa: CASSRDTAYEQYF; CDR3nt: TGCGCCAGCAGCAGGGACACCGCCTACGAGCAGTACTTC
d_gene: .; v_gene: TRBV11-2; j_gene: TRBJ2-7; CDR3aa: CASSLDHGKGGEQYF; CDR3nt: TGTGCCAGCAGCTTAGATCACGGGAAAGGGGGGGAGCAGTACTTC
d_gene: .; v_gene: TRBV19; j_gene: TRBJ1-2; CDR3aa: CASRTNYGYTF; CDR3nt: TGTGCCAGTCGAACGAACTATGGCTACACCTTC
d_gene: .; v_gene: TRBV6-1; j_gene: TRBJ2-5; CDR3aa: CASSASNRVGTQYF; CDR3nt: TGTGCCAGCAGTGCTTCGAACAGGGTGGGCACCCAGTACTTC
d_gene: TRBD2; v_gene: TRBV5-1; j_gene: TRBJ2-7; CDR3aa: CASSPGLANEQYF; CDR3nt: TGCGCCAGCAGCCCGGGACTAGCCAACGAGCAGTACTTC
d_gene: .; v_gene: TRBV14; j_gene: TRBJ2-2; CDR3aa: CASSPPGTNTGELFF; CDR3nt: TGTGCCAGCAGCCCCCCGGGGACGAACACCGGGGAGCTGTTTTTT
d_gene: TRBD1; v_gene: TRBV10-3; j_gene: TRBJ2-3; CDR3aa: CAISESTGGRTDTQYF; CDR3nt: TGTGCCATCAGTGAGTCTACAGGGGGGAGGACAGATACGCAGTATTTT
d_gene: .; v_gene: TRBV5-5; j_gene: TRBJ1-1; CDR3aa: CASSLGRNTEAFF; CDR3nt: TGTGCCAGCAGCCTCGGACGGAACACTGAAGCTTTCTTT
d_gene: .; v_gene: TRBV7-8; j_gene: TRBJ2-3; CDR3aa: CASSQSGGSTDTQYF; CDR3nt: TGTGCCAGCAGCCAGAGTGGGGGAAGCACAGATACGCAGTATTTT
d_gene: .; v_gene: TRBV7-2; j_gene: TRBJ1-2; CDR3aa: CASSDTGYGYTF; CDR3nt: TGTGCCAGCAGCGATACAGGCTATGGCTACACCTTC
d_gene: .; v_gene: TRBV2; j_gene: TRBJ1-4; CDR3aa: CASSLGWREKLFF; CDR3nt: TGTGCCAGCAGTCTGGGGTGGCGGGAAAAACTGTTTTTT
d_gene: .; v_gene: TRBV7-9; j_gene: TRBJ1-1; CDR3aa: CASSLAGPNTEAFF; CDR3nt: TGTGCCAGCAGCTTAGCGGGCCCGAACACTGAAGCTTTCTTT
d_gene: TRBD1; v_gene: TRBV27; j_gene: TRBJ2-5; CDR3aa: CASSFRRGQETQYF; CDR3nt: TGTGCCAGCAGTTTCCGCAGGGGGCAAGAGACCCAGTACTTC
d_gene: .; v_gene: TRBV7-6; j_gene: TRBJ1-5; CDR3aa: CASSRQPSNQPQHF; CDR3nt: TGTGCCAGCAGCCGACAGCCTAGCAATCAGCCCCAGCATTTT
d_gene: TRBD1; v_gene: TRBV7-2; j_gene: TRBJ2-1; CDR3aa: CASSLGTGALNEQFF; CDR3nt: TGTGCCAGCAGCTTAGGGACAGGGGCCCTCAATGAGCAGTTCTTC